The source of this T cell receptor (beta chain) is a study of blood T cell repertoires in COVID-19. Study at large: Donors in the United States, Italy and Spain gave samples during acute or convalescent COVID-19.

CDR1 is SGHNT and CDR2 is YYREEE in the germline V gene (reference sequence). V was cut by 0 bases and J by 2 bases, with 12 bases left in between. This CDR3 has 15 amino acids. Under the authors' procedure: Reference gene primer amplification in the assay estimated nucleated cell counts. Sequencing was performed with immunoSEQ multiplex PCR; in TCRdb, only in-frame clones are kept and a portion is missing. V and J calls and clone size come straight from that table; D and trimming were deduced from the DNA. The table lists approximately 50,000 clones, 90% of them singletons. The chain employs TRBV5-4 and TRBJ2-7; the D is unclear. The sequencing sample was made of peripheral blood. This sequence originates from a man aged 35-49 years with acute or convalescent COVID-19. The CDR3 DNA reads TGTGCCAGCAGCTTGGATTCTAGTAGCACCTACGAGCAGTACTTC. Protein product: CASSLDSSSTYEQYF. The full variable domain, completed using reference TRBV5-4 and TRBJ2-7, is ETGVTQSPTHLIKTRGQQVTLRCSSQSGHNTVSWYQQALGQGPQFIFQYYREEENGRGNFPPRFSGLQFPNYSSELNVNALELDDSALYLCASSLDSSSTYEQYFGPGTRLTVT.